The present entry profiles one T cell receptor beta chain with its context. Germline V gene sequence: CDR1 LGHDT, CDR2 YNNKEL (reference sequence). This CDR3 is built from 18 residues. Trimming pared 4 bases from V and 2 bases from J, leaving 22 bases between. The data originate from a study of identical twins. TCRdb processed the 5' RACE reads anew with MiXCR; each CDR3 protein has one entry. The sample records hundreds of thousands of distinct CDR3 sequences, 10% to 15% being singletons. The sample was also linked to a second study, of yellow fever vaccine responses in identical twins.

The origin of this receptor is a woman younger than 35 in good health. The chain recombines TRBV3-1 with TRBJ2-3; D is perhaps TRBD2 (6 bases). Sequenced: PBMCs. This chain's CDR3 is CASSLQGAGAGLTDTQYF. The CDR3 coding sequence is TGTGCCAGCAGCCTTCAGGGCGCAGGAGCGGGCCTCACAGATACGCAGTATTTT.